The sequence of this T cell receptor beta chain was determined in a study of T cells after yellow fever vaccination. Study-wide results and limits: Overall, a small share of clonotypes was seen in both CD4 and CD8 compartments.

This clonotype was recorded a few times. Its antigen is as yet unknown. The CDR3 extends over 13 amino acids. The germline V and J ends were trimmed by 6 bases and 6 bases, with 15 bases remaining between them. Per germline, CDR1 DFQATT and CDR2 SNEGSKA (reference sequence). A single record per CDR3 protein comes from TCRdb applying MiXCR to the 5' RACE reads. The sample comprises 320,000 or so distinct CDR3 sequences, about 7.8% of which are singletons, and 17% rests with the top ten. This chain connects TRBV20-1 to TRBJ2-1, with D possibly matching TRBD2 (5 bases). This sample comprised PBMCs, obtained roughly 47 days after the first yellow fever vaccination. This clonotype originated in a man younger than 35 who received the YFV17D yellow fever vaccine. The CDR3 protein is CSAPPSGGNEQFF. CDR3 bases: TGCAGTGCCCCACCCTCCGGAGGCAATGAGCAGTTCTTC.